These 29 T cell receptor beta chains originate from one sample sequenced in a study of blood T cell repertoires in COVID-19 (dated by TCRdb to the early 2020s). The library came from the immunoSEQ multiplex PCR assay. TCRdb stores this immuneACCESS table with in-frame sequences only. Part of the clones is absent; in the studies checked, under half of the shortfall reflects unresolved V genes, and no reason is known for the rest. Counted in this sample were hundreds of thousands of clones; 85% of them appeared once. Over 15% of the sample comes from the top ten. Sequencing input: PBMCs or T cells enriched from blood (not recorded which). The receptors derive from a man aged 40-49 years who had recovered from COVID-19.

The chain is built from TRBV5-1 and TRBJ2-1; TRBD2 agrees at 7 bases. The CDR3 is 14 residues long. After removal of 7 bases from V and 1 base from J, the junction contained 5 bases not matched to a gene. The germline CDR1 and CDR2 sequences are SGHRS and YFSETQ. DNA for the CDR3: TGCGCCAGCGGATTTAGCGGGTCCTACAATGAGCAGTTCTTC. It yields the protein CASGFSGSYNEQFF.

The J gene is TRBJ2-3, the V gene TRBV27; no clear D. This CDR3 comprises 13 residues. V was cut by 8 bases and J by 1 base, with 10 bases left in between. Germline V gene sequence: CDR1 MNHEY, CDR2 SMNVEV (reference sequence). The CDR3 DNA is TGTGCCAGCTCGAGGTTCGGCACAGATACGCAGTATTTT. It specifies CASSRFGTDTQYF.

The chain joins TRBV24-1 to TRBJ2-5, with 13 bases lining up with TRBD2. After removal of 1 base from V and 4 bases from J, the junction contained 11 bases not matched to a gene. CDR1 and CDR2 from the germline V gene are KGHDR and SFDVKD. The length of the CDR3 is 19 residues. Here the CDR3 reads CATSDFARTSGRGRETQYF. The CDR3 coding sequence is TGTGCCACCAGTGATTTTGCCCGAACTAGCGGGAGGGGAAGAGAGACCCAGTACTTC.

This clone was detected only a few times. This chain links TRBV6-1 with TRBJ2-3; a weak D match, TRBD2 (6 bases). In germline, CDR1 is MNHNS, CDR2 SASEGT. The V end was cut by 2 bases, the J end by 4 bases, with 10 bases between. The CDR3 contains 14 residues. The CDR3 loop is CASSELGGPDTQYF. In nucleotides, the CDR3 is TGTGCCAGCAGTGAACTGGGGGGTCCAGATACGCAGTATTTT.

This clone was observed a few times. The chain links TRBV12-3 or TRBV12-4 to TRBJ2-7; perhaps TRBD2 as D (6 bases). Trimming pared 6 bases from V and 4 bases from J, leaving 10 bases between. The CDR3 runs 12 residues. In nucleotides, the CDR3 is TGTGCCAGCAGCTCGGGGACTTACGAGCAGTACTTC. This sequence encodes CASSSGTYEQYF.

The chain is built from TRBV18 and TRBJ1-1; D perhaps matches TRBD1 (5 bases). Germline CDR1 reads KGHSH; CDR2 reads LQKENI. V lost 5 bases and J lost 0, with 16 bases in between. The CDR3 contains 16 residues. The CDR3 nucleotides read TGTGCCAGCTCAACGACAGCGAATTACGTGAACACTGAAGCTTTCTTT. Amino acids: CASSTTANYVNTEAFF.

The V call is TRBV15, the J call TRBJ2-3, with unresolved D. The CDR3 runs 15 residues. Trimming stripped 0 bases from V and 5 bases from J, with 12 bases between. Germline-derived CDR1 and CDR2 are LNHNV and YYDKDF (reference sequence). In nucleotides, the CDR3 is TGTGCCACCAGCAGAGACAGTTTAGCCAGAGATACGCAGTATTTT. This encodes CATSRDSLARDTQYF.

The count of this clone is one. V is TRBV19 and J is TRBJ1-2; no definite D call. Germline values: CDR1 LNHDA, CDR2 SQIVND (reference sequence). The V end was cut by 3 bases, the J end by 7 bases, with 15 bases between. The CDR3 has 14 amino acids. Here the CDR3 DNA reads TGTGCCAGTAGTATTGCGGCAGAAATCTTTGGCTACACCTTC. Protein sequence: CASSIAAEIFGYTF.

V usage is TRBV9 and J usage is TRBJ1-6; 7 bases agree with TRBD1. J was trimmed by 0 bases and V by 4 bases; bases with no gene match: 19. The CDR3 spans 21 residues. Germline V gene sequence: CDR1 SGDLS, CDR2 YYNGEE. The CDR3 sequence is CASSPSSTPNDRVSYNSPLHF. CDR3 in DNA: TGTGCCAGCAGCCCCAGTAGTACCCCGAATGACAGGGTCTCCTATAATTCACCCCTCCACTTT.

This clone was observed a handful of times. The chain is built from TRBV21-1 and TRBJ1-2; TRBD1, the D gene given by the table, was not confirmed from the DNA. TRBV21-1 is labeled a pseudogene. This CDR3 has 12 residues. The CDR3 protein is CASSKEGAGYTF. DNA for the CDR3: TGTGCCAGCAGCAAAGAGGGGGCCGGCTACACCTTC.

The chain is built from TRBV5-4 and TRBJ2-1; D is perhaps TRBD1 (6 bases). The CDR3 runs to 15 residues. The V gene lost 4 bases and the J gene lost 6 bases, with 17 bases spanning the gap. Germline assignment: CDR1 SGHNT and CDR2 YYREEE (reference sequence). The chain's CDR3 is CASSQNKNRVNEQFF. The CDR3 DNA is TGTGCCAGCAGCCAGAACAAGAACAGGGTCAATGAGCAGTTCTTC.

The chain couples TRBV5-5 to TRBJ2-1, with 7 bases matching TRBD1. V lost 3 bases and J lost 7; bases outside the gene matches: 10. The CDR3 is 15 amino acids. The germline gives CDR1 SGHKS, CDR2 YYEKEE (reference sequence). DNA for the CDR3: TGTGCCAGCAGCTACCTGTTACGGACAGGAAATGAGCAGTTCTTC. It codes for CASSYLLRTGNEQFF. Full variable domain (outside the CDR3, taken from reference TRBV5-5 and TRBJ2-1): DAGVTQSPTHLIKTRGQQVTLRCSPISGHKSVSWYQQVLGQGPQFIFQYYEKEERGRGNFPDRFSARQFPNYSSELNVNALLLGDSALYLCASSYLLRTGNEQFFGPGTRLTVL.

The V call is TRBV29-1, the J call TRBJ2-3; D might be TRBD2 (5 bases). The V gene's germline CDR1 is SQVTM and CDR2 ANQGSEA. This CDR3 has 14 residues. The V gene lost 6 bases and the J gene lost 1 base, with 14 bases spanning the gap. The CDR3 DNA reads as TGCAGCGTAGGGTTTAGCGCCCGCACAGATACGCAGTATTTT. Translated: CSVGFSARTDTQYF.

This chain links TRBV9 with TRBJ2-5; TRBD1 aligns across 12 bases. The CDR3 covers 15 residues. The junction had 6 bases not matched to a gene; V was cut back by 4 bases and J by 5 bases. CDR1 and CDR2 from the germline V gene are SGDLS and YYNGEE. The CDR3 loop is CASSFRDRGLETQYF. The CDR3 DNA reads as TGTGCCAGCAGCTTCCGGGACAGGGGGCTGGAGACCCAGTACTTC.

This chain uses TRBV6-1 with TRBJ2-2; TRBD2 agrees at 9 bases. The V gene's germline CDR1 is MNHNS and CDR2 SASEGT. V shed 3 bases and J 5 bases; nucleotides not matched to a gene: 7. This CDR3 comprises 16 residues. CDR3: CASSDVAGVLTGELFF. Written as DNA, the CDR3 is TGTGCCAGCAGTGATGTAGCGGGAGTTTTGACCGGGGAGCTGTTTTTT.

The chain combines TRBV11-3 with TRBJ1-6, with D uncertain. Germline CDR1 and CDR2: SGHNT and YENEEA. CDR3 length equals 15 residues. Trimming took 0 bases from V and 7 from J, leaving 10 bases between them. This CDR3 is CASSLEGGENSPLHF. The CDR3 DNA reads as TGTGCCAGCAGCTTAGAAGGAGGCGAAAATTCACCCCTCCACTTT. Combining the CDR3 with reference TRBV11-3 and TRBJ1-6 gives the whole variable domain EAGVVQSPRYKIIEKKQPVAFWCNPISGHNTLYWYLQNLGQGPELLIRYENEEAVDDSQLPKDRFSAERLKGVDSTLKIQPAELGDSAVYLCASSLEGGENSPLHFGNGTRLTVT.

The genes are TRBV12-3 or TRBV12-4 and TRBJ1-1, with D hard to call. Trimming stripped 3 bases from V and 4 bases from J, with 6 bases between. The CDR3 loop spans 12 amino acids. Here the CDR3 reads CASSFVSTEAFF. The CDR3, as DNA: TGTGCCAGCAGTTTTGTGAGCACTGAAGCTTTCTTT.

The J gene is TRBJ1-3, the V gene TRBV5-4, with D hard to call. From germline, CDR1 is SGHNT and CDR2 YYREEE (reference sequence). CDR3 length: 13 amino acids. Trimming took 3 bases from V and 3 from J, leaving 7 bases between them. CDR3 bases: TGTGCCAGCAGCTACAACAGTGGAAACACCATATATTTT. This translates into CASSYNSGNTIYF.

The gene calls are TRBV2 and TRBJ2-7, with D tentatively TRBD1 (6 bases). CDR1 and CDR2 from the germline V gene are SNHLY and FYNNEI. Trimming took 6 bases from V and 3 from J, leaving 6 bases between them. The CDR3 totals 11 residues. As DNA, the CDR3 is TGTGCCAGCAGAGGGGGCTACGAGCAGTACTTC. It yields the protein CASRGGYEQYF.

The chain is built from TRBV30 and TRBJ2-1; 8 bases map to TRBD1. V was clipped by 4 bases and J by 5 bases; unmatched bases: 7. The length of the CDR3 is 14 residues. In germline, CDR1 is GTSNPN, CDR2 SVGIG (reference sequence). CDR3 in amino acids: CAWTKQGANNEQFF. The CDR3 DNA reads TGTGCCTGGACGAAGCAGGGGGCGAACAATGAGCAGTTCTTC.

The chain employs TRBV13 and TRBJ1-1, with D uncertain. The germline V gene has CDR1 PRHDT and CDR2 FYEKMQ (reference sequence). With 5 bases removed from V and 1 base from J, the gap between germline ends came to 11 bases. The CDR3 has 14 residues. CDR3 sequence (DNA): TGTGCCAGCAGCCCTACTGTGAGGAACACTGAAGCTTTCTTT. Translation gives CASSPTVRNTEAFF. Combining the CDR3 with reference TRBV13 and TRBJ1-1 gives the whole variable domain AAGVIQSPRHLIKEKRETATLKCYPIPRHDTVYWYQQGPGQDPQFLISFYEKMQSDKGSIPDRFSAQQFSDYHSELNMSSLELGDSALYFCASSPTVRNTEAFFGQGTRLTVV.

The CDR3 is CATSREGRGNYGYTF. In DNA, the CDR3 is TGTGCCACCAGCAGAGAAGGCAGGGGGAACTATGGCTACACCTTC. The chain has TRBV15 and TRBJ1-2; 7 nucleotides align to TRBD1. Per the germline V gene, CDR1 is LNHNV and CDR2 is YYDKDF (reference sequence). This CDR3 contains 15 residues. After removal of 0 bases from V and 2 bases from J, the junction contained 3 bases not matched to a gene. The variable domain in full, with the rest retrieved from reference TRBV15 and TRBJ1-2, is DAMVIQNPRYQVTQFGKPVTLSCSQTLNHNVMYWYQQKSSQAPKLLFHYYDKDFNNEADTPDNFQSRRPNTSFCFLDIRSPGLGDTAMYLCATSREGRGNYGYTFGSGTRLTVV.

The genes are TRBV6-5 and TRBJ2-3; 9 nucleotides match TRBD2. CDR3 length equals 14 residues. With 6 bases clipped from V and 4 bases from J, the junction kept 5 bases outside the gene matches. Germline-derived CDR1 and CDR2 are MNHEY and SVGAGI. This CDR3 is CASRASGTADTQYF. Here the CDR3 DNA reads TGTGCCAGCAGGGCTAGCGGGACCGCAGATACGCAGTATTTT.

This sequence joins TRBV9 and TRBJ2-2, with 9 nucleotides matching TRBD1. CDR3 size: 18 residues. The V segment lost 4 bases and the J segment 4 bases; nucleotides outside the gene matches: 14. Germline V gene sequence: CDR1 SGDLS, CDR2 YYNGEE. This CDR3 reads CASSPGQGVVESTGELFF. The CDR3 DNA reads as TGTGCCAGCAGCCCGGGACAGGGCGTAGTCGAATCCACCGGGGAGCTGTTTTTT.

This clone was observed once. This chain connects TRBV13 to TRBJ1-2; possibly TRBD1 for D (6 bases). There are 13 residues in the CDR3. The germline V gene encodes CDR1 PRHDT and CDR2 FYEKMQ (reference sequence). V lost 5 bases and J 4 bases, leaving 11 bases between the germline ends. CDR3: CASSQGRVYGYTF. CDR3 bases: TGTGCCAGCAGCCAGGGGAGGGTCTATGGCTACACCTTC.

J is TRBJ2-1 and V is TRBV9, with 9 bases lining up with TRBD1. The CDR3 contains 15 residues. Germline loops: CDR1 SGDLS, CDR2 YYNGEE. The V and J ends lost 3 bases and 8 bases, in that order; junction bases with no gene match: 9. Written as DNA, the CDR3 is TGTGCCAGCAGCGCCCCGGGACAGGGACTCGATGAGCAGTTCTTC. Amino acids: CASSAPGQGLDEQFF.

This clone was observed a handful of times. This chain links TRBV7-2 with TRBJ1-4; 7 nucleotides align to TRBD1. V gave up 0 bases and J gave up 6 bases; unmatched junction bases: 7. The CDR3 spans 16 residues. Germline CDR1 reads SGHTA; CDR2 reads FQGNSA. CDR3 protein: CASSLAPQGGYEKLFF. The CDR3 DNA sequence: TGTGCCAGCAGCTTAGCCCCCCAGGGGGGATATGAAAAACTGTTTTTT.

This chain connects TRBV12-3 or TRBV12-4 to TRBJ1-3; a possible D gene is TRBD1 (5 bases). V lost 6 bases and J 2 bases, leaving 8 bases between the germline ends. This CDR3 comprises 13 residues. The CDR3 DNA reads as TGTGCCAGCAGGGCGGGGCCTGGAAACACCATATATTTT. As protein: CASRAGPGNTIYF.

This clone appeared a few times. The chain carries TRBV7-9 and TRBJ2-7; 8 bases align to TRBD1. Germline CDR1 SEHNR, CDR2 FQNEAQ (reference sequence). The CDR3 spans 14 residues. V shed 1 base and J 3 bases; nucleotides not matched to a gene: 2. The CDR3 sequence: CASSLGTGNYEQYF. The CDR3 DNA follows: TGTGCCAGCAGCTTAGGGACAGGGAACTACGAGCAGTACTTC. The variable domain in full, with the rest retrieved from reference TRBV7-9 and TRBJ2-7, is DTGVSQNPRHKITKRGQNVTFRCDPISEHNRLYWYRQTLGQGPEFLTYFQNEAQLEKSRLLSDRFSAERPKGSFSTLEIQRTEQGDSAMYLCASSLGTGNYEQYFGPGTRLTVT.